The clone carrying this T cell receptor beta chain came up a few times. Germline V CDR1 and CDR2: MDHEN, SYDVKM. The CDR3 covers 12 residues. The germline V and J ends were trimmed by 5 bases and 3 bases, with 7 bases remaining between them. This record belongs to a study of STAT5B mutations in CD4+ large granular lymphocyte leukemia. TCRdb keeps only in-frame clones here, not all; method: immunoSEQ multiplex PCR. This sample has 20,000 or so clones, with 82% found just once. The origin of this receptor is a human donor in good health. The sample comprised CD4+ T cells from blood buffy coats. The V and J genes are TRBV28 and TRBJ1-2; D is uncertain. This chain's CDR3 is CASSPPDYGYTF. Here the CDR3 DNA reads TGTGCCAGCAGTCCCCCGGACTATGGCTACACCTTC.